These 21 T cell receptor beta chains were all obtained from the same sample, sequenced in a study of OX40 agonist ivuxolimab in advanced cancers. TCRdb's copy holds only in-frame clones and misses some; the assay was immunoSEQ multiplex PCR. Seen here are approximately 22,000 clones, approximately 84% observed once, and the top ten hold under 40%. Sample: CD4+ or CD8+ T cells sorted from blood, taken in a trial of the OX40 agonist ivuxolimab. The receptor source for this set is an adult with an advanced solid tumor such as melanoma, head and neck, liver or kidney cancer.

This sequence joins TRBV10-2 and TRBJ1-2; 7 positions match TRBD1. This CDR3 is 14 amino acids long. The junction had 4 bases not matched to a gene; V was cut back by 0 bases and J by 6 bases. The V gene's germline CDR1 is WSHSY and CDR2 SAAADI. As DNA, the CDR3 is TGCGCCAGCAGTGAGTCGAGACAGGGCGATGGCTACACCTTC. Its translation is CASSESRQGDGYTF.

The rearrangement uses TRBV5-5 and TRBJ2-7; D is perhaps TRBD1 or TRBD2 (5 bases each). The CDR3 runs 12 residues. Trimming cost V 4 bases and J 5 bases, with 10 bases left between them. Per the germline V gene, CDR1 is SGHKS and CDR2 is YYEKEE (reference sequence). The CDR3 nucleotides read TGTGCCAGCAGCCCCGAGGGGAACGAGCAGTACTTC. Its translation is CASSPEGNEQYF. Using reference TRBV5-5 and TRBJ2-7 for the parts outside the CDR3, the full variable domain is DAGVTQSPTHLIKTRGQQVTLRCSPISGHKSVSWYQQVLGQGPQFIFQYYEKEERGRGNFPDRFSARQFPNYSSELNVNALLLGDSALYLCASSPEGNEQYFGPGTRLTVT.

This chain uses TRBV7-2 with TRBJ2-7, with D unresolved. Trimming removed 4 bases at V and 3 bases at J, with 4 bases between. The CDR3 is made up of 11 amino acids. Germline-derived CDR1 and CDR2 are SGHTA and FQGNSA. The CDR3 nucleotides are TGTGCCAGCAGCTCCTTCTACGAGCAGTACTTC. Its translation: CASSSFYEQYF.

This chain uses TRBV11-1 with TRBJ1-2, with D uncertain. Looked up from germline, CDR1 is SGHAT and CDR2 is FQDESV (reference sequence). The germline V and J ends were trimmed by 0 bases and 0 bases, with 8 bases remaining between them. This CDR3 spans 15 amino acids. CDR3 coding DNA: TGTGCCAGCAGCTTAGCGCAGCCGGCTAACTATGGCTACACCTTC. Encoded protein: CASSLAQPANYGYTF.

The V gene is TRBV30, the J gene TRBJ2-3, with 12 bases matching TRBD2. From germline, CDR1 is GTSNPN and CDR2 SVGIG (reference sequence). The CDR3 loop spans 13 amino acids. CDR3 bases: TGTGCTTATGTTCCCGGACTAGCGGGGACGCAGTATTTT. This codes for CAYVPGLAGTQYF. Using reference TRBV30 and TRBJ2-3 for the parts outside the CDR3, the full variable domain is SQTIHQWPATLVQPVGSPLSLECTVEGTSNPNLYWYRQAAGRGLQLLFYSVGIGQISSEVPQNLSASRPQDRQFILSSKKLLLSDSGFYLCAYVPGLAGTQYFGPGTRLTVL.

The chain has TRBV7-8 and TRBJ2-2; TRBD1 or TRBD2 may be the D gene (5 bases each). CDR3 size: 15 residues. Looked up from germline, CDR1 is SGHVS and CDR2 is FQNEAQ. The ends were cut back, 5 bases at V and 6 bases at J, with 16 bases in the middle. The CDR3 loop reads CASSPGTPGSGELFF. The CDR3 DNA follows: TGTGCCAGCAGCCCCGGGACCCCAGGATCCGGGGAGCTGTTTTTT.

This clone was recorded once. The chain has TRBV27 and TRBJ2-7; TRBD1 is a possible D gene (5 bases). The CDR3 is 14 residues long. V was trimmed by 1 base and J by 4 bases, leaving 11 bases between them. Germline-derived CDR1 and CDR2 are MNHEY and SMNVEV (reference sequence). The CDR3 DNA is TGTGCCAGCAGTTTATTCCAGGGAACGTACGAGCAGTACTTC. As protein: CASSLFQGTYEQYF.

The chain combines TRBV29-1 with TRBJ1-2; D not resolved. There are 14 residues in the CDR3. The germline V and J ends were trimmed by 0 bases and 9 bases, with 17 bases remaining between them. CDR1 is SQVTM and CDR2 is ANQGSEA in the germline V gene. CDR3 in amino acids: CSVEDQETNYRYTF. The CDR3 DNA follows: TGCAGCGTTGAAGATCAAGAGACAAATTACCGCTACACCTTC.

By share of the sample, this clone is medium-sized (0.01 to 0.1%). This sequence joins TRBV5-6 and TRBJ2-1; 11 nucleotides align to TRBD2. Germline V gene sequence: CDR1 SGHDT, CDR2 YYEEEE. There are 15 residues in the CDR3. After removal of 4 bases from V and 3 bases from J, the junction contained 3 bases not matched to a gene. The CDR3 nucleotides read TGTGCCAGCAGCCCCGGGACTAGCGGCTACAATGAGCAGTTCTTC. Residues: CASSPGTSGYNEQFF.

V is TRBV6-5 and J is TRBJ2-5; 11 positions agree with TRBD1. With V trimmed by 6 bases and J by 5 bases, 5 bases remained unmatched. The length of the CDR3 is 14 residues. In germline, CDR1 is MNHEY, CDR2 SVGAGI. The chain's CDR3 is CASSGQGAWETQYF. The CDR3, as DNA: TGTGCCAGCAGCGGACAGGGGGCATGGGAGACCCAGTACTTC.

The chain links TRBV13 to TRBJ2-1; 7 bases fit TRBD1. The CDR3 covers 16 residues. Trimming cost V 7 bases and J 2 bases; bases outside gene matches: 11. Per the germline V gene, CDR1 is PRHDT and CDR2 is FYEKMQ (reference sequence). This chain's CDR3 is CASKATGPNTYNEQFF. The CDR3 DNA reads as TGTGCCAGCAAGGCGACAGGGCCTAACACCTACAATGAGCAGTTCTTC.

The chain recombines TRBV30 with TRBJ2-7; tentatively, D is TRBD1 or TRBD2 (5 bases each). CDR1 is GTSNPN, CDR2 SVGIG, per germline (reference sequence). Trimming cost V 3 bases and J 0 bases, with 9 bases left between them. This CDR3 has 13 residues. For the CDR3, the DNA is TGTGCCTGGAGGGCAGGGAGCTCCTACGAGCAGTACTTC. Its protein is CAWRAGSSYEQYF.

The V and J genes are TRBV9 and TRBJ2-1; 9 nucleotides match TRBD2. This CDR3 is 16 amino acids long. Per the germline V gene, CDR1 is SGDLS and CDR2 is YYNGEE. The junction had 8 bases not matched to a gene; V was cut back by 4 bases and J by 3 bases. DNA of the CDR3: TGTGCCAGCAGCCCGTCTAGCGGGGTAGGCTACAATGAGCAGTTCTTC. Residues: CASSPSSGVGYNEQFF.

J is TRBJ1-1 and V is TRBV30, with 8 bases identical to TRBD1. The CDR3 has 15 residues. Trimming removed 3 bases from V and 8 bases from J; junction bases left unmatched: 14. From germline, CDR1 is GTSNPN and CDR2 SVGIG (reference sequence). The DNA of the CDR3 is TGTGCCTGGAGCGATTTTGGAGACAGGGGATTGGAAGCTTTCTTT. It translates to CAWSDFGDRGLEAFF.

The CDR3 spells CASSLTSGIREQYF. CDR3 coding DNA: TGTGCCAGTAGTTTGACTAGCGGGATCCGCGAGCAGTACTTC. This rearrangement joins TRBV19 to TRBJ2-7; 11 positions agree with TRBD2. The trim removed 5 bases at V and 6 bases at J, leaving 6 bases unmatched. This CDR3 region has 14 residues. The germline V gene encodes CDR1 LNHDA and CDR2 SQIVND (reference sequence).

V is TRBV7-9 and J is TRBJ2-5, with TRBD2 identical over 11 bases. The CDR3 sequence is 15 residues long. J lost 1 base, V lost 5 bases, and 3 bases had no gene match. Per germline, CDR1 SEHNR and CDR2 FQNEAQ (reference sequence). CDR3: CASSPGLAVQETQYF. The CDR3 DNA reads as TGTGCCAGCAGCCCGGGACTAGCGGTCCAAGAGACCCAGTACTTC.

The rearrangement joins TRBV7-9 to TRBJ2-4, with D unclear. The CDR3 sequence is 14 residues long. V shed 6 bases and J shed 0 bases, with 9 bases lying between them. Germline CDR1 reads SEHNR; CDR2 reads FQNEAQ (reference sequence). The CDR3 sequence is CASSEELAKNIQYF. The CDR3 nucleotides read TGTGCCAGCAGTGAGGAATTAGCCAAAAACATTCAGTACTTC.

The genes are TRBV7-9 and TRBJ2-7; D gene ambiguous. Germline V CDR1 and CDR2: SEHNR, FQNEAQ (reference sequence). Trimming removed 5 bases at V and 3 bases at J, with 11 bases between. The CDR3 covers 13 residues. DNA of the CDR3: TGTGCCAGCAGCCCGGGCCTCGGCTACGAGCAGTACTTC. Its translation is CASSPGLGYEQYF.

This clone was recorded only once. The V call is TRBV11-3, the J call TRBJ1-1; 8 nucleotides align to TRBD1. Germline V gives CDR1 SGHNT, CDR2 YENEEA. The CDR3 has 12 residues. V lost 4 bases to trimming and J lost 7 bases; unmatched junction nucleotides: 2. Written as DNA, the CDR3 is TGTGCCAGCAGCTCTGGACAGGGTGAAGCTTTCTTT. This sequence encodes CASSSGQGEAFF.

The genes are TRBV7-8 and TRBJ2-1; tentative D call: TRBD1 (6 bases). The germline V gene encodes CDR1 SGHVS and CDR2 FQNEAQ. This CDR3 is built from 17 residues. V was trimmed by 5 bases and J by 6 bases, leaving 23 bases between them. The CDR3: CASSLIPADRLSNEQFF. CDR3 coding DNA: TGTGCCAGCAGCCTGATTCCTGCGGACAGACTATCCAATGAGCAGTTCTTC.

V is TRBV19 and J is TRBJ1-1, with D unresolved. V lost 7 bases and J lost 6, with 15 bases in between. Per the germline V gene, CDR1 is LNHDA and CDR2 is SQIVND (reference sequence). CDR3 length equals 13 residues. The CDR3 DNA is TGTGCCAGTACCCCGGGCAGAATCCCTGAAGCTTTCTTT. Amino acid sequence: CASTPGRIPEAFF.